The 3 T cell receptor beta chains listed next were all sequenced from one sample in a study of identical twins. From the 5' RACE reads, TCRdb called clonotypes with MiXCR, one entry per CDR3 protein. Of hundreds of thousands of distinct CDR3 sequences in the sample, 15% to 20% were seen once. The sample was also linked to a second study, of T cells expressing NK-cell markers.

The specimen was PBMCs. These receptor sequences come from a woman aged 18-29 years in good health.

J is TRBJ2-3 and V is TRBV18, with D uncertain. V dropped 2 bases and J dropped 0 bases, with 12 bases sitting between them. The CDR3 runs 16 residues. Germline loops: CDR1 KGHSH, CDR2 LQKENI. The DNA of the CDR3 is TGTGCCAGCTCACCAGGGTCAGTACTAAGCACAGATACGCAGTATTTT. Its translation is CASSPGSVLSTDTQYF.

This clonotype turned up a few times. The genes are TRBV20-1 and TRBJ1-2; no reliable D call. V was clipped by 0 bases and J by 5 bases, with 10 bases between them. The CDR3 totals 13 residues. Germline values: CDR1 DFQATT, CDR2 SNEGSKA (reference sequence). The CDR3 region is CSARDQRDYGYTF. CDR3 coding DNA: TGCAGTGCTAGAGATCAGCGGGATTATGGCTACACCTTC.

This clonotype was counted a single time. The rearrangement links TRBV20-1 to TRBJ2-3, with D possibly matching TRBD1 (5 bases). The CDR3 sequence is 13 residues long. CDR1 and CDR2 from the germline V gene are DFQATT and SNEGSKA (reference sequence). V dropped 5 bases and J dropped 4 bases, with 13 bases sitting between them. The CDR3 loop is CSAETGQADTQYF. In DNA, the CDR3 is TGCAGTGCTGAAACAGGTCAGGCAGATACGCAGTATTTT.